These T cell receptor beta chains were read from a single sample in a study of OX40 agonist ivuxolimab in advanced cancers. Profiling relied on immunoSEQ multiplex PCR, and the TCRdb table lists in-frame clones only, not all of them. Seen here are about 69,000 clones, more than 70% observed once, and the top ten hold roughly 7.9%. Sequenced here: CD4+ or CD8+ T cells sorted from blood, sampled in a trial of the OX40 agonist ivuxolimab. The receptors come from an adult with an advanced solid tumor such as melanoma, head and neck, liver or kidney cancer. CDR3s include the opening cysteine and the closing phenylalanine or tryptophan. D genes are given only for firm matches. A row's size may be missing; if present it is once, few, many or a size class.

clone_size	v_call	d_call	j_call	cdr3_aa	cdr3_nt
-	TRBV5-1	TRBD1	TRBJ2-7	CASSLWTGTEEQYF	TGCGCCAGCAGCTTATGGACAGGGACGGAAGAGCAGTACTTC
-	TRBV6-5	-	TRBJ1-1	CASSYSMSTGITEAFF	TGTGCCAGCAGTTACTCGATGTCCACCGGGATCACTGAAGCTTTCTTT
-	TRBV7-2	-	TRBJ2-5	CASSLRGGEETQYF	TGTGCCAGCAGCTTACGTGGCGGAGAAGAGACCCAGTACTTC
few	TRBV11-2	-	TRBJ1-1	CASSPSVSWAEAFF	TGTGCCAGCAGCCCAAGCGTAAGTTGGGCGGAAGCTTTCTTT
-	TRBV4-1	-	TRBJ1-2	CASSQKLDYGYTF	TGCGCCAGCAGCCAGAAGTTGGACTATGGCTACACCTTC
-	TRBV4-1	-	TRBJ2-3	CASSQVRRGPQDTQYF	TGCGCCAGCAGCCAAGTTAGGCGGGGCCCTCAGGATACGCAGTATTTT
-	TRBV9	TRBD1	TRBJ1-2	CASSVEAGGYGYTF	TGTGCCAGCAGCGTAGAGGCAGGGGGCTATGGCTACACCTTC
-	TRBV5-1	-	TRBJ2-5	CASSLNGPQVIETQYF	TGCGCCAGCAGCTTGAACGGCCCCCAGGTCATCGAGACCCAGTACTTC
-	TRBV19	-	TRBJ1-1	CASSPERGSWNTEAFF	TGTGCCAGTAGCCCAGAGAGGGGATCTTGGAACACTGAAGCTTTCTTT
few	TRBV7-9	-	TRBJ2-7	CASSPPNDNEQYF	TGTGCCAGCAGCCCCCCGAATGACAACGAGCAGTACTTC
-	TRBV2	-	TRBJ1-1	CASTPDGLMNTEAFF	TGTGCCAGCACCCCGGACGGCCTGATGAACACTGAAGCTTTCTTT
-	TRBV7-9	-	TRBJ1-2	CASSLENTGRTGYTF	TGTGCCAGCAGCTTAGAGAATACAGGGAGGACTGGCTACACCTTC
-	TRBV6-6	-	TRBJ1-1	CASSYVHEAFF	TGTGCCAGCAGTTATGTGCATGAAGCTTTCTTT
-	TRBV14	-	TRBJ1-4	CASSPRSPGPTNEKLFF	TGTGCCAGCAGCCCACGGAGTCCAGGACCAACTAATGAAAAACTGTTTTTT
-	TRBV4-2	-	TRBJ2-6	CASTGDAGANVLTF	TGTGCCAGCACCGGGGACGCTGGGGCCAACGTCCTGACTTTC
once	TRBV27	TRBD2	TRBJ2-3	CASSLISGGRDTQYF	TGTGCCAGCAGTTTAATCAGCGGGGGACGGGATACGCAGTATTTT
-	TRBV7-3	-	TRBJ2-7	CASSIGGTESSYEQYF	TGTGCCAGCAGCATAGGTGGGACTGAATCCTCCTACGAGCAGTACTTC
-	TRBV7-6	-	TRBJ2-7	CASSPDFYEQYF	TGTGCCAGCAGCCCGGACTTCTACGAGCAGTACTTC
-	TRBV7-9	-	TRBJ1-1	CASSLATGSHSEAFF	TGTGCCAGCAGCTTAGCGACGGGCTCCCATTCTGAAGCTTTCTTT
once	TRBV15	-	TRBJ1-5	CATSRDSTGAQPQHF	TGTGCCACCAGCAGAGACTCGACCGGGGCTCAGCCCCAGCATTTT
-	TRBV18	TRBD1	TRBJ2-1	CASSPTGGAYNEQFF	TGTGCCAGCTCACCAACAGGGGGCGCCTACAATGAGCAGTTCTTC
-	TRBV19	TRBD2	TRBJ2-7	CASKGSASGSQYEQYF	TGTGCCAGTAAGGGTTCGGCTAGCGGGAGCCAATACGAGCAGTACTTC